The 32 T cell receptor beta chains presented below share a single source sample, sequenced in a study of tumor-infiltrating lymphocytes in primary liver carcinoma. Unsorted bulk tissue (roughly 19-31 mg) underwent RNA and DNA co-extraction. Priming with a constant-region primer yielded TCR beta cDNA from roughly 500 ng total RNA. Sequencing libraries for TCR beta derived from three nested multiplex PCR rounds that used slightly modified ARM-PCR. The study ran its first two PCR rounds for roughly 9 cycles each, using TRBV1-TRBV30 forward primers and a C-beta reverse primer. One entry per CDR3 protein, called by TCRdb with MiXCR from the multiplex PCR reads. The sample comprises nearly 50,000 distinct CDR3 sequences, 70% to 85% of which are singletons, and about a quarter rests with the top ten. The sequenced material came from liver tumor tissue from sampling region 3. Regarding subset: tumor region T3, left-lateral pole. Every receptor here comes from a man aged 40-50 years with primary liver carcinoma and hepatitis B virus infection.

On this clonotype itself: This may be a read error, as it is one base from a much larger clone. The chain is built from TRBV5-4 and TRBJ2-2; D might be TRBD2 (6 bases). CDR3 size: 15 residues. The germline V gene has CDR1 SGHNT and CDR2 YYREEE (reference sequence). V was shortened by 1 base and J by 1 base, with 8 bases between the two germline ends. CDR3 DNA: TGTGCCAGCAGCTTGATGGGGGGGAACACCGGGGAGCTGTTTTTT. It is translated as CASSLMGGNTGELFF.

Turning to this clonotype: The junction differs from germline at one of its ends, possibly a read error. The chain joins TRBV6-5 to TRBJ2-6, with D possibly TRBD1 on 6 matching bases. This CDR3 contains 18 residues. Germline V CDR1 and CDR2: MNHEY, SVGAGI. CDR3 protein: CTSSLWAGVKAGANVLTF. CDR3 nucleotides: TGTACCAGCAGTCTTTGGGCAGGGGTGAAAGCTGGGGCCAACGTCCTGACTTTC.

This chain connects TRBV28 to TRBJ2-7; D uncertain. Germline assignment: CDR1 MDHEN and CDR2 SYDVKM. The CDR3 runs to 12 residues. Here the CDR3 reads CISSDFNYEQYF. In DNA, the CDR3 is TGTATCAGCAGCGACTTTAACTACGAGCAGTACTTC.

Concerning this clonotype itself: Given a much more abundant clone one base away, this may be a read error. J is TRBJ1-5 and V is TRBV28; D unresolved. The CDR3 spans 18 residues. CDR1 and CDR2 (germline): MDHEN, SYDVKM. V was cut by 2 bases and J by 1 base, with 18 bases left in between. As DNA, the CDR3 is TGTGCCAGCAGTTTAAGTATCCGCTCCTACCTGAGCAATCAGCCCCAGCATTTT. Amino acids: CASSLSIRSYLSNQPQHF.

On this clonotype: Because it lacks the conserved phenylalanine or tryptophan at the end, this CDR3 is likely a read error. The chain has TRBV6-5 and TRBJ2-5; 9 bases fit TRBD2. This CDR3 is 15 amino acids long. With 0 bases clipped from V and 5 bases from J, the junction kept 4 bases outside the gene matches. Germline values: CDR1 MNHEY, CDR2 SVGAGI. The CDR3 coding sequence is TGTGCCAGCAGTTACTCCCTAGCGGGAAGGGAGACCCAGTACCTC. Protein: CASSYSLAGRETQYL.

Turning to this clonotype: At one of its ends the junction is not consistent with the germline gene, which may arise from a read error. The rearrangement uses TRBV6-1 and TRBJ2-6; 8 bases map to TRBD1. The V gene's germline CDR1 is MNHNS and CDR2 SASEGT. The CDR3 spans 19 residues. CDR3 coding DNA: TGTGCCAGCACCAGGGTTAACAGGGGGTTTCGAGCTGGGACCAACGTCCTGACTTTC. It is translated as CASTRVNRGFRAGTNVLTF.

In regard to this clonotype: The junction departs from germline at one end; a sequencing error may be responsible. The chain is built from TRBV10-3 and TRBJ2-7; a possible D gene is TRBD1 (5 bases). The CDR3 contains 14 residues. Germline CDR1 and CDR2: ENHRY and SYGVKD. In nucleotides, the CDR3 is TGTGTCATCAGTTCCGGGTCAGGGATCTACGAGCAGTACTTC. The encoded protein is CVISSGSGIYEQYF.

Remarks on this clonotype: An end of the junction differs from the germline gene, which may be a read error. The chain is built from TRBV14 and TRBJ1-1; TRBD1 agrees at 9 bases. Germline CDR1 and CDR2: SGHDN and FVKESK. This CDR3 has 16 amino acids. The CDR3 is CTNSLWDRDGNNEAFF. CDR3 nucleotides: TGTACCAACAGCTTATGGGACAGGGACGGGAACAATGAAGCTTTCTTT.

This clonotype was counted between two and nine times. A much larger clone differs from this one at a single base, so this may be a read error. The gene calls are TRBV4-2 and TRBJ2-1; the match to TRBD2 covers 9 bases. Germline-derived CDR1 and CDR2 are LGHNA and YNFKEQ. The CDR3 covers 16 residues. The CDR3 region has the DNA TGTGCCAGCAGCCAGGAGACTAGCGGTTCCTACAATGAGCGGTTCTTC. Protein: CASSQETSGSYNERFF.

The J gene is TRBJ2-7, the V gene TRBV6-5; TRBD2 is a possible D gene (6 bases). From germline, CDR1 is MNHEY and CDR2 SVGAGI. Trimming cost V 11 bases and J 4 bases, with 21 bases left between them. The CDR3 covers 14 residues. The CDR3 protein is CACSSLAGPYEQYF. The CDR3, as DNA: TGTGCCTGCTCGAGTCTTGCGGGACCTTACGAGCAGTACTTC.

The genes are TRBV29-1 and TRBJ2-1; tentative D call: TRBD2 (6 bases). From germline, CDR1 is SQVTM and CDR2 ANQGSEA. The CDR3 contains 16 residues. The V end lost 0 bases, the J end lost 5 bases, and 17 bases lay between the germline ends. CDR3 sequence: CSVEDSRVAVNNEQFF. The CDR3 DNA sequence: TGCAGCGTTGAAGATTCTAGAGTAGCGGTCAACAATGAGCAGTTCTTC.

V is TRBV28 and J is TRBJ2-3; TRBD2 agrees at 9 bases. Germline V gene lookup returns CDR1 MDHEN and CDR2 SYDVKM. The CDR3 is made up of 15 amino acids. V trimming: 6 bases; J trimming: 5 bases; junction bases outside the gene matches: 9. The CDR3 sequence is CASSRREGHIDTQYF. The CDR3 DNA follows: TGTGCCAGCAGCCGGCGGGAGGGCCATATAGATACGCAGTATTTT.

The chain is built from TRBV10-3 and TRBJ2-1, with 13 bases fitting TRBD2. V lost 2 bases, J lost 9 bases, and 13 bases stayed unmatched. Germline values: CDR1 ENHRY, CDR2 SYGVKD. The CDR3 loop spans 18 amino acids. CDR3 region: CAISEGSTGLAGVCEQFF. The CDR3 region has the DNA TGTGCCATCAGTGAGGGAAGTACAGGACTAGCGGGAGTATGTGAGCAGTTCTTC.

The gene calls are TRBV6-1 and TRBJ2-7; D gene uncertain. The CDR3 has 12 amino acids. Germline V gene sequence: CDR1 MNHNS, CDR2 SASEGT. The V end was cut by 4 bases, the J end by 10 bases, with 14 bases between. CDR3 sequence reads: CASSGIFYQQYF. The CDR3 bases are TGTGCCAGCAGTGGTATATTCTACCAACAGTACTTC.

This clonotype came up once. An end of the junction differs from the germline gene, which may be a read error. The chain links TRBV6-6 to TRBJ1-5; D is unclear. The CDR3 loop spans 16 amino acids. Germline V gene lookup returns CDR1 MNHNY and CDR2 SVGAGI (reference sequence). The DNA of the CDR3 is TGTGTCAGCAGTTACCGAGTAGAGTATAGCAACCAGCCCCAGCAATTT. As protein: CVSSYRVEYSNQPQQF.

Regarding this clonotype: A junction end diverges from the germline sequence, so it may reflect a read error. The chain joins TRBV6-2 or TRBV6-3 to TRBJ2-7; D is ambiguous. The CDR3 runs to 15 residues. The germline V gene encodes CDR1 MNHEY and CDR2 SVGEGT. The CDR3 spells CASNYSAIGGGEQYF. The CDR3 DNA follows: TGTGCCAGCAATTACTCGGCTATCGGTGGCGGAGAGCAGTACTTC.

The sample holds many counts of this clonotype. The rearrangement uses TRBV30 and TRBJ2-3, with TRBD2 identical over 12 bases. CDR3 length: 17 amino acids. Germline loops: CDR1 GTSNPN, CDR2 SVGIG (reference sequence). J was trimmed by 5 bases and V by 2 bases; bases with no gene match: 11. CDR3 in amino acids: CAWSSSSGRAGGDTQYF. The CDR3, as DNA: TGTGCCTGGAGTAGCTCTAGCGGGAGGGCCGGGGGAGATACGCAGTATTTT.

This clonotype was observed at least ten times. The chain carries TRBV14 and TRBJ2-7; 9 bases are shared with TRBD2. Germline trimming cut 4 bases from V and 2 bases from J; bases unmatched to any gene: 6. CDR3 length equals 15 residues. The germline CDR1 and CDR2 sequences are SGHDN and FVKESK. This CDR3 is CASSRASGVAYEQYF. CDR3 nucleotides: TGTGCCAGCAGCCGAGCTAGCGGGGTTGCCTACGAGCAGTACTTC.

As to this clonotype: One end of the junction does not line up with germline, which may come from a read error. The chain employs TRBV11-2 and TRBJ2-7, with D possibly TRBD2 on 5 matching bases. Germline CDR1 and CDR2: SGHAT and FQNNGV. The CDR3 length is 15 residues. CDR3: CASTPLEAADYGQYF. The CDR3 nucleotides read TGTGCCAGTACCCCCTTGGAAGCGGCCGACTACGGGCAGTACTTC.

This clonotype was seen more than once but under ten times. A single base separates this from a much larger clone, so it may be a read error. The rearrangement links TRBV30 to TRBJ1-1; perhaps TRBD1 as D (6 bases). The V gene's germline CDR1 is GTSNPN and CDR2 SVGIG (reference sequence). The CDR3 totals 13 residues. The V end lost 3 bases, the J end lost 6 bases, and 14 bases lay between the germline ends. The CDR3 protein is CAWRPKGDSEAFF. DNA for the CDR3: TGTGCCTGGAGGCCTAAGGGGGACTCTGAAGCTTTCTTT.

This clonotype was found a few times. V gene TRBV20-1 combines with J gene TRBJ2-5; 8 bases fit TRBD1. Germline assignment: CDR1 DFQATT and CDR2 SNEGSKA (reference sequence). V lost 2 bases to trimming and J lost 5 bases; unmatched junction nucleotides: 7. This CDR3 spans 14 amino acids. In DNA form, the CDR3 reads TGCAGTGCTAGATACAGGGGGTGGGGGGAGACCCAGTACTTC. Translating it yields CSARYRGWGETQYF.

There are a few counts of this clonotype. Because it lacks the conserved phenylalanine or tryptophan at the end, this CDR3 is likely a read error. No DNA is shown, since the ends of the CDR3 on it are uncertain; the CDR3 is the one TCRdb lists. CDR3 amino acids: CASSAGLAVSPAGELFL. The chain employs TRBV11-2 and TRBJ2-2; the table's TRBD2 call for D was not verified on the DNA. Termini included, the CDR3 measures 17 amino acids. From germline, CDR1 is SGHAT and CDR2 FQNNGV.

This clonotype has just a few counts. A much larger clone sits a single nucleotide away, making a read error possible. The rearrangement links TRBV7-8 to TRBJ2-3; no definite D call. The CDR3 covers 11 residues. Germline V gives CDR1 SGHVS, CDR2 FQNEAQ. The CDR3 reads CASRVEDTQCF. DNA for the CDR3: TGTGCCAGCAGGGTAGAAGATACGCAGTGTTTT.

Concerning this clonotype: This may be a read error: a much more frequent sequence differs by one nucleotide. V and J are TRBV28 and TRBJ2-3; TRBD2 might be the D (5 bases). The CDR3 is 16 amino acids. Germline V gene sequence: CDR1 MDHEN, CDR2 SYDVKM. This chain's CDR3 is CTSSLRRTYSTDTQYF. Here the CDR3 DNA reads TGTACCAGCAGCCTAAGACGGACTTATAGCACAGATACGCAGTATTTT.

The rearrangement joins TRBV6-2 or TRBV6-3 to TRBJ2-7; maybe TRBD1 (6 bases). The CDR3 runs 15 residues. V dropped 2 bases and J dropped 0 bases, with 11 bases sitting between them. Germline V lookup: CDR1 MNHEY, CDR2 SVGEGT. The CDR3 region is CASSYARGSSYEQYF. CDR3 DNA: TGTGCCAGCAGTTACGCTAGGGGGAGCTCCTACGAGCAGTACTTC.

Remarks on this clonotype: A much larger clone differs by one base, so this may be a read error. Here the CDR3 DNA reads TGTGCCAGCAGTTTAGGATCCTCGGGAGATTCACTCCTCCACTTT. Translated: CASSLGSSGDSLLHF. The rearrangement links TRBV28 to TRBJ1-6; D unresolved. In germline, CDR1 is MDHEN, CDR2 SYDVKM. CDR3 length: 15 amino acids.

The sample holds a few counts of this clonotype. This sequence may be a read error, since a much larger clone differs from it by one base. The chain carries TRBV28 and TRBJ2-2, with 7 bases that match TRBD1. The CDR3 contains 14 residues. Looked up from germline, CDR1 is MDHEN and CDR2 is SYDVKM. The CDR3 region has the DNA TGTGTCAGCAGTCCGACAGGGCGGACCGGGGAGCTGTTTTTT. It yields the protein CVSSPTGRTGELFF.

The chain uses TRBV6-6 and TRBJ1-6, with 7 bases identical to TRBD1. This CDR3 spans 17 amino acids. In germline, CDR1 is MNHNY, CDR2 SVGAGI (reference sequence). The J segment lost 10 bases and the V segment lost 7 bases, leaving 19 bases of the junction unmatched. CDR3 nucleotide sequence: TGTGCCAGCACATACTCAAAGGCAGGGGGTATCGGGTCACCCCTCCACTTT. It encodes CASTYSKAGGIGSPLHF.

This clonotype was recorded many times. V usage is TRBV6-5 and J usage is TRBJ1-2, with 9 bases that match TRBD1. The CDR3 totals 14 residues. Germline CDR1 MNHEY, CDR2 SVGAGI. J gave up 2 bases and V 10 bases, and 8 bases lay outside the gene matches. This CDR3 reads CAISDRGKNYGYTF. As DNA, the CDR3 is TGTGCCATTTCGGACAGGGGAAAAAACTATGGCTACACCTTC.

This clonotype was detected only once. A junction boundary mismatches the germline segment, possibly from a read error. The chain employs TRBV4-1 and TRBJ2-2; D possibly corresponds to TRBD2 (6 bases). Germline lookup yields CDR1 MGHRA and CDR2 YSYEKL. The CDR3 has 16 amino acids. CDR3 bases: TGCACCAGCAGCCAAGATGCTTCGGGACTTTCCGGGGAGCTGTTTTTT. It yields the protein CTSSQDASGLSGELFF.

This clonotype occurred a few times. Its ends do not fully match the called genes, so a read error is possible. This rearrangement joins TRBV29-1 to TRBJ2-1; a possible D gene is TRBD1 (8 bases). The CDR3 extends over 18 amino acids. Germline assignment: CDR1 SQVTM and CDR2 ANQGSEA. Written as DNA, the CDR3 is TGCAGCATTGAAGGGGGGGGTTGGGCAGGGGGCCGTTCCAATGAGCGGTTCTTC. Its translation: CSIEGGGWAGGRSNERFF.

A note on this clonotype: This likely comes from a read error, as the CDR3 has no conserved phenylalanine or tryptophan at its end. The chain employs TRBV7-9 and TRBJ2-1; D is possibly TRBD2 (5 bases). The CDR3 runs to 12 residues. CDR1 and CDR2 (germline): SEHNR, FQNEAQ (reference sequence). The DNA for the CDR3 is TGTGCCTGCAGCACTACTAGCAATGAGCAGTTCCTC. This codes for CACSTTSNEQFL.